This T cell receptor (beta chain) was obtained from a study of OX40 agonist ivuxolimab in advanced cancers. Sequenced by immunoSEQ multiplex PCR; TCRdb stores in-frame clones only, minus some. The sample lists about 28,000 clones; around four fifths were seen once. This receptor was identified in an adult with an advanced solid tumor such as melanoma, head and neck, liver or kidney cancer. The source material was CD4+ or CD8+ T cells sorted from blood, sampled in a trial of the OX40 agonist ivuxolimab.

CDR3 nucleotide sequence: TGTGCCAGCAGCGTAGCGGCGGGGCAATTCACAGATACGCAGTATTTT. Protein: CASSVAAGQFTDTQYF. The chain uses TRBV9 and TRBJ2-3, with D maybe TRBD2 (6 bases). The CDR3 extends over 16 amino acids. Looked up from germline, CDR1 is SGDLS and CDR2 is YYNGEE. The V and J ends lost 0 bases and 2 bases respectively, with 13 bases between them.